One sample yielded the 30 T cell receptor beta chains listed below, sequenced in a study of human T cells and chemical hapten exposure. Using its own MiXCR run on the RACE reads, TCRdb lists one record per CDR3 protein. The data contain 84,000 or so distinct CDR3 sequences, roughly a tenth of them seen just once; the ten biggest clones take up roughly 2.5%. Sample time point: patch test 2, 6 weeks after DPC sensitization. Treatment defined: therapeutic diphenylcyclopropenone sensitization with weekly scalp DPC. The sample was whole blood, taken in connection with sensitization to the hapten diphenylcyclopropenone (DPC). The origin of the receptors is a woman aged 25 to 39 with alopecia areata. Some clones in this sample may be carry-over from other donors' samples.

The gene calls are TRBV28 and TRBJ1-6, with a possible D match to TRBD1 (5 bases). The ends were cut back, 6 bases at V and 8 bases at J, with 14 bases in the middle. CDR3 size: 14 residues. Germline V CDR1 and CDR2: MDHEN, SYDVKM. DNA of the CDR3: TGTGCCAGCAGCCCCGGGGGGAGTGATTCACCCCTCCACTTT. It encodes CASSPGGSDSPLHF.

The rearrangement joins TRBV6-2 or TRBV6-3 to TRBJ1-6, with a weak D call TRBD1 (6 bases). The germline CDR1 and CDR2 sequences are MNHEY and SVGEGT. V was clipped by 2 bases and J by 10 bases, with 9 bases between them. CDR3 length: 13 residues. DNA for the CDR3: TGTGCCAGCAGTTACCCGACAGGCTCACCCCTCCACTTT. Its protein product is CASSYPTGSPLHF.

This clonotype was counted many times. The chain uses TRBV28 and TRBJ2-1; the match to TRBD2 covers 8 bases. CDR3 length equals 11 residues. Germline trimming cut 5 bases from V and 12 bases from J; bases unmatched to any gene: 3. CDR1 MDHEN and CDR2 SYDVKM come from the germline V gene. CDR3 coding DNA: TGTGCCAGCAGTACACGGGGGGGGCAGTTCTTC. It yields the protein CASSTRGGQFF.

This rearrangement joins TRBV10-2 to TRBJ1-1; D not resolved. Germline V gene data show CDR1 as WSHSY and CDR2 as SAAADI. V was clipped by 4 bases and J by 7 bases, with 13 bases between them. The CDR3 has 13 residues. This CDR3 is CASSVKGKGEAFF. The CDR3, as DNA: TGCGCCAGCAGTGTAAAGGGAAAGGGTGAAGCTTTCTTT.

This sequence joins TRBV12-3 or TRBV12-4 and TRBJ1-1, with D unresolved. Trimming cost V 6 bases and J 4 bases, with 15 bases left between them. The CDR3 spans 14 residues. The CDR3 DNA sequence: TGTGCCAGCAGAATATCCGGGTCCGGCACTGAAGCTTTCTTT. It is translated as CASRISGSGTEAFF.

This clonotype was seen repeatedly, ten times or more. The chain couples TRBV6-2 or TRBV6-3 to TRBJ1-1, with TRBD1 as a possible D gene (6 bases). The V gene lost 6 bases and the J gene lost 4 bases, with 15 bases spanning the gap. From germline, CDR1 is MNHEY and CDR2 SVGEGT. The CDR3 consists of 14 residues. For the CDR3, the DNA is TGTGCCAGCAGGACGCCAGGGGAGGGCACTGAAGCTTTCTTT. Protein: CASRTPGEGTEAFF.

The chain employs TRBV6-2 or TRBV6-3 and TRBJ2-1; 7 bases are a match to TRBD2. V was pared by 10 bases and J by 0 bases, with 6 bases of the junction left unmatched. The germline gives CDR1 MNHEY, CDR2 SVGEGT. The CDR3 consists of 14 residues. DNA for the CDR3: TGTGCCATCGCGACTAGCCCCTCCTACAATGAGCAGTTCTTC. Translating gives CAIATSPSYNEQFF.

This clonotype was counted ten times or more. This chain joins TRBV4-2 and TRBJ1-6; D is unclear. The CDR3 loop spans 16 amino acids. Trimming shortened V by 0 bases and J by 3 bases, and 9 bases separated the two germline ends. Germline lookup yields CDR1 LGHNA and CDR2 YNFKEQ. The CDR3 spells CASSQEFTVYNSPLHF. The CDR3 DNA sequence: TGTGCCAGCAGCCAAGAATTTACTGTCTATAATTCACCCCTCCACTTT.

This clonotype came up many times. The chain has TRBV5-4 and TRBJ1-5, with D tentatively TRBD1 (5 bases). The V gene lost 4 bases and the J gene lost 3 bases, with 11 bases spanning the gap. Per the germline V gene, CDR1 is SGHNT and CDR2 is YYREEE (reference sequence). The length of the CDR3 is 14 residues. The CDR3 sequence is CASSPGPLNQPQHF. In DNA form, the CDR3 reads TGTGCCAGCAGCCCGGGACCGCTCAATCAGCCCCAGCATTTT. The complete variable domain, with remaining parts taken from reference TRBV5-4 and TRBJ1-5, reads ETGVTQSPTHLIKTRGQQVTLRCSSQSGHNTVSWYQQALGQGPQFIFQYYREEENGRGNFPPRFSGLQFPNYSSELNVNALELDDSALYLCASSPGPLNQPQHFGDGTRLSIL.

This clonotype was detected many times. V gene TRBV29-1 combines with J gene TRBJ2-1, with TRBD1 matching 9 bases. In germline, CDR1 is SQVTM, CDR2 ANQGSEA. CDR3 size: 13 residues. The J segment lost 10 bases and the V segment lost 4 bases, leaving 8 bases of the junction unmatched. The CDR3 reads CSVVGTGIREQFF. As DNA, the CDR3 is TGCAGCGTTGTTGGGACAGGGATAAGAGAGCAGTTCTTC.

This clonotype occurred many times. The V call is TRBV6-6, the J call TRBJ2-6; 12 positions agree with TRBD1. CDR3 length: 17 residues. Trimming took 9 bases from V and 1 from J; bases not matched to a gene: 7. The germline V gene encodes CDR1 MNHNY and CDR2 SVGAGI (reference sequence). CDR3 nucleotides: TGTGCCAGTTCACCGGGACAGGGGGCTTCTGGGGCCAACGTCCTGACTTTC. This encodes CASSPGQGASGANVLTF.

This clonotype showed up many times. The CDR3 reads CASSEQGSNQPQHF. The DNA for the CDR3 is TGCGCCAGCAGTGAACAGGGTAGCAATCAGCCCCAGCATTTT. The V and J genes are TRBV10-2 and TRBJ1-5; TRBD1 might be the D (6 bases). CDR3 length equals 14 residues. V gave up 3 bases and J gave up 0 bases, with 6 bases separating them. From germline, CDR1 is WSHSY and CDR2 SAAADI.

J is TRBJ2-5 and V is TRBV11-2; tentatively, D is TRBD1 or TRBD2 (5 bases each). The CDR3 totals 15 residues. V lost 3 bases to trimming and J lost 5 bases, with 16 bases between them. CDR1 SGHAT and CDR2 FQNNGV come from the germline V gene. CDR3 sequence reads: CASSLGLAGAETQYF. The CDR3 nucleotides are TGTGCCAGCAGCTTGGGGCTAGCTGGTGCGGAGACCCAGTACTTC.

This clonotype was picked up many times. J is TRBJ2-1 and V is TRBV20-1; a weak D match, TRBD1 (5 bases). From germline, CDR1 is DFQATT and CDR2 SNEGSKA (reference sequence). The CDR3 sequence is 16 residues long. The V gene lost 0 bases and the J gene lost 1 base, with 13 bases spanning the gap. The CDR3: CSARDPRTSSYNEQFF. In nucleotides, the CDR3 is TGCAGTGCTAGAGACCCCAGGACATCTTCCTACAATGAGCAGTTCTTC.

This clonotype showed up just a few times. The chain uses TRBV6-2 or TRBV6-3 and TRBJ2-7; TRBD2 aligns across 7 bases. V shed 2 bases and J 3 bases; nucleotides not matched to a gene: 4. The CDR3 runs 14 residues. The germline CDR1 and CDR2 sequences are MNHEY and SVGEGT. CDR3 DNA: TGTGCCAGCAGTTACCGGGGAGGGCACTACGAGCAGTACTTC. This sequence encodes CASSYRGGHYEQYF.

This clonotype was seen ten or more times. The rearrangement joins TRBV6-5 to TRBJ1-1, with a tentative D call TRBD1 (6 bases). Germline loops: CDR1 MNHEY, CDR2 SVGAGI. V lost 5 bases and J lost 2, with 18 bases in between. This CDR3 has 16 residues. CDR3 coding DNA: TGTGCCAGCAGTCCCTCTCCGACAGGTCTTAACACTGAAGCTTTCTTT. Its protein product is CASSPSPTGLNTEAFF.

This clonotype was seen at least ten times. The chain carries TRBV7-8 and TRBJ2-7; unclear D gene. Trimming pared 0 bases from V and 3 bases from J, leaving 9 bases between. This CDR3 has 14 residues. CDR1 SGHVS and CDR2 FQNEAQ come from the germline V gene. The chain's CDR3 is CASSLAGPSYEQYF. CDR3 in DNA: TGTGCCAGCAGCTTAGCGGGCCCCAGCTACGAGCAGTACTTC.

This clonotype was counted a few times. This chain joins TRBV7-8 and TRBJ2-2, with a weak D call TRBD1 (6 bases). CDR3 size: 17 residues. Germline assignment: CDR1 SGHVS and CDR2 FQNEAQ. V lost 1 base and J 4 bases, leaving 16 bases between the germline ends. The chain's CDR3 is CASSLDEVRGSTGELFF. Here the CDR3 DNA reads TGTGCCAGCAGCTTAGATGAGGTCAGGGGCAGCACCGGGGAGCTGTTTTTT.

This clonotype came up many times. The chain carries TRBV28 and TRBJ1-1; weak D call: TRBD1 (6 bases). CDR3 size: 13 residues. Germline V CDR1 and CDR2: MDHEN, SYDVKM. Trimming removed 5 bases at V and 2 bases at J, with 9 bases between. Here the CDR3 DNA reads TGTGCCAGCAGTATACAGGGAAACACTGAAGCTTTCTTT. Translating gives CASSIQGNTEAFF.

This clonotype showed up many times. This sequence joins TRBV9 and TRBJ2-1, with TRBD1 matching over 7 bases. Trimming cost V 0 bases and J 4 bases; bases outside gene matches: 4. The CDR3 totals 15 residues. Germline CDR1 SGDLS, CDR2 YYNGEE. CDR3 residues: CASSVVGTAYNEQFF. The CDR3 DNA is TGTGCCAGCAGCGTAGTTGGGACAGCATACAATGAGCAGTTCTTC.

This clonotype was observed many times. The rearrangement uses TRBV10-2 and TRBJ1-1; D is unresolved. Germline V lookup: CDR1 WSHSY, CDR2 SAAADI. The CDR3 has 12 amino acids. Trimming left V 0 bases short and J 6 bases short, with 5 bases between. The CDR3 protein is CASSESGSEAFF. CDR3 nucleotide sequence: TGCGCCAGCAGTGAGTCTGGGTCTGAAGCTTTCTTT.

The chain couples TRBV11-3 to TRBJ2-1; a possible D gene is TRBD2 (5 bases). The CDR3 extends over 15 amino acids. V shed 1 base and J shed 8 bases, with 15 bases lying between them. Germline V lookup: CDR1 SGHNT, CDR2 YENEEA. CDR3 coding DNA: TGTGCCAGCAGCTTAGGCGAGGGCCTCCCCCATGAGCAGTTCTTC. It specifies CASSLGEGLPHEQFF.

This clonotype was counted between two and nine times. The chain employs TRBV7-3 and TRBJ2-7, with 8 bases aligning to TRBD2. This CDR3 region has 14 residues. The V gene end was trimmed by 1 base and the J gene end by 5 bases; junction bases not matched to a gene: 4. CDR1 SGHTA and CDR2 FQGTGA come from the germline V gene. Here the CDR3 reads CASSLSPAGDEQYF. As DNA, the CDR3 is TGTGCCAGCAGCTTAAGCCCAGCGGGAGACGAGCAGTACTTC.

The chain recombines TRBV7-2 with TRBJ2-2; tentatively, D is TRBD1 or TRBD2 (5 bases each). CDR1 and CDR2 (germline): SGHTA, FQGNSA. Between the trimmed V and J ends, which lost 4 bases and 6 bases, there was a span of 15 bases. The length of the CDR3 is 15 residues. CDR3 in amino acids: CASSWFRDPAGELFF. The CDR3 nucleotides read TGTGCCAGCAGCTGGTTCCGGGACCCAGCCGGGGAGCTGTTTTTT.

This sequence joins TRBV6-4 and TRBJ2-2; D call uncertain. The CDR3 loop spans 14 amino acids. The germline CDR1 and CDR2 sequences are MRHNA and SNTAGT. V lost 4 bases and J 0 bases, leaving 6 bases between the germline ends. The CDR3 loop reads CASSGGTNTGELFF. The CDR3 DNA reads TGTGCCAGCAGTGGGGGTACGAACACCGGGGAGCTGTTTTTT.

The J gene is TRBJ2-3, the V gene TRBV7-2, with 9 bases fitting TRBD1. Trimming removed 2 bases from V and 0 bases from J; junction bases left unmatched: 3. The CDR3 has 16 amino acids. The germline CDR1 and CDR2 sequences are SGHTA and FQGNSA. The CDR3 DNA sequence: TGTGCCAGCAGCTTATGGACAGGGGAGAGCACAGATACGCAGTATTTT. This gives the protein CASSLWTGESTDTQYF. Drawing the rest from reference TRBV7-2 and TRBJ2-3, the complete variable domain is GAGVSQSPSNKVTEKGKDVELRCDPISGHTALYWYRQSLGQGLEFLIYFQGNSAPDKSGLPSDRFSAERTGGSVSTLTIQRTQQEDSAVYLCASSLWTGESTDTQYFGPGTRLTVL.

DNA for the CDR3: TGTGCCAGCACTATTTTACCGGGACTAGCGTTCGGCGAGCAGTACTTC. The encoded protein is CASTILPGLAFGEQYF. The chain recombines TRBV28 with TRBJ2-7, with 10 bases identical to TRBD2. The germline V gene encodes CDR1 MDHEN and CDR2 SYDVKM. CDR3 length equals 16 residues. V was clipped by 7 bases and J by 6 bases; unmatched bases: 15.

This clonotype was counted only a few times. The chain couples TRBV9 to TRBJ2-5; 8 bases match TRBD1. J was trimmed by 5 bases and V by 0 bases; bases with no gene match: 9. The CDR3 covers 16 residues. The germline V gene has CDR1 SGDLS and CDR2 YYNGEE. As DNA, the CDR3 is TGTGCCAGCAGCGTAGGACAGGGGCGTTTTGGGGAGACCCAGTACTTC. Protein product: CASSVGQGRFGETQYF.

The table lists this clonotype with many counts. The chain carries TRBV11-3 and TRBJ2-5; D gene unclear. Per the germline V gene, CDR1 is SGHNT and CDR2 is YENEEA. Trimming stripped 7 bases from V and 5 bases from J, with 11 bases between. The CDR3 loop spans 12 amino acids. The CDR3 bases are TGTGCCAGCACCTCAGTTGGGGAGACCCAGTACTTC. It specifies CASTSVGETQYF.

This clonotype was recorded a few times. This chain uses TRBV7-2 with TRBJ2-2; TRBD2 agrees at 9 bases. The ends lost 5 bases at V and 0 bases at J; junction bases unmatched: 4. The CDR3 covers 16 residues. Germline values: CDR1 SGHTA, CDR2 FQGNSA. Here the CDR3 DNA reads TGTGCCAGCAGCCGTAGCGGGGGCGCGAACACCGGGGAGCTGTTTTTT. Encoded protein: CASSRSGGANTGELFF.